Listed below are T cell receptor beta chains from one sample, sequenced in a study of T cell responses to AZD1222 COVID-19 vaccine. Assay used: immunoSEQ multiplex PCR; TCRdb lists only in-frame clones, some missing. The data contain 140,000 to 150,000 clones, roughly 91% of them seen just once; the ten biggest clones take up over 7.5%. Sequencing used peripheral blood, obtained on day 0 of AZD1222 vaccination. These receptors were taken from an adult in good health. Each CDR3 is given with its conserved first and last residue. A D gene is named only where the DNA matches it firmly. Size is stated for part of the rows, as once, few or many counts, or as a class when the clone is expanded.

d_gene,j_gene,v_gene,abundance,CDR3aa,CDR3nt
.,TRBJ1-2,TRBV7-2,few,CASSPETRRLIGYTF,TGTGCCAGCAGCCCTGAAACAAGGAGGCTTATAGGCTACACCTTC
TRBD1,TRBJ1-5,TRBV4-1,.,CANLTGDGQPQHF,TGCGCCAACCTGACAGGGGACGGCCAGCCCCAGCATTTT
.,TRBJ1-2,TRBV6-5,.,CASSPTTGDYGYTF,TGTGCCAGCAGTCCCACGACAGGCGACTATGGCTACACCTTC
.,TRBJ1-5,TRBV5-8,.,CASSARHRKNQPQHF,TGTGCCAGCAGCGCCCGGCACAGGAAGAATCAGCCCCAGCATTTT
.,TRBJ2-2,TRBV30,.,CAWTLGVAEGTGELFF,TGTGCCTGGACCCTGGGAGTAGCGGAGGGGACCGGGGAGCTGTTTTTT
.,TRBJ1-1,TRBV29-1,.,CSVVSQSNTEAFF,TGCAGCGTTGTTTCACAGAGTAACACTGAAGCTTTCTTT
.,TRBJ2-7,TRBV11-1,.,CASSGGLSYEQYF,TGTGCCAGCAGCGGGGGTTTGTCCTACGAGCAGTACTTC
TRBD1,TRBJ1-2,TRBV11-1,.,CASSLGQVEGYTF,TGTGCCAGCAGCTTGGGACAGGTTGAAGGCTACACCTTC
.,TRBJ2-7,TRBV27,.,CASSLFEGRIYEQYF,TGTGCCAGCAGTTTATTCGAGGGACGGATCTACGAGCAGTACTTC
.,TRBJ1-6,TRBV7-4,.,CASSRTPLNF,TGTGCCAGCAGCCGAACCCCCCTCAACTTT
.,TRBJ1-1,TRBV6-5,.,CASRRRLMNTEAFF,TGTGCCAGCAGGCGTAGACTCATGAACACTGAAGCTTTCTTT
.,TRBJ1-6,TRBV19,.,CASGNWTTTIHF,TGTGCCAGTGGTAACTGGACGACTACTATCCACTTT
.,TRBJ1-1,TRBV11-3,.,CASSLAARADGTEAFF,TGTGCCAGCAGCTTAGCAGCCAGGGCTGACGGCACTGAAGCTTTCTTT
TRBD1,TRBJ1-2,TRBV29-1,.,CSVDRQGASYGYTF,TGCAGCGTTGATAGGCAGGGGGCAAGCTATGGCTACACCTTC
TRBD2,TRBJ2-1,TRBV4-1,.,CASSQVAGGTNEQFF,TGCGCCAGCAGCCAAGTTGCGGGGGGCACCAATGAGCAGTTCTTC
.,TRBJ2-7,TRBV28,.,CASSLDNSPGEQYF,TGTGCCAGCAGTTTAGACAACAGCCCGGGGGAGCAGTACTTC
.,TRBJ1-2,TRBV18,.,CASSPGFQFYTF,TGTGCCAGCTCACCAGGGTTTCAGTTCTACACCTTC
.,TRBJ1-4,TRBV5-1,.,CASSSGRTDEKLFF,TGCGCCAGCAGCTCTGGGAGAACAGACGAAAAACTGTTTTTT
.,TRBJ2-7,TRBV9,.,CASSVVKGYFGQYF,TGTGCCAGCAGCGTAGTTAAAGGGTATTTCGGGCAGTACTTC
.,TRBJ2-3,TRBV28,.,CASSFGGLSTDTQYF,TGTGCCAGCAGTTTTGGGGGACTTAGCACAGATACGCAGTATTTT
.,TRBJ1-4,TRBV19,.,CASSKGFGTNEKLFF,TGTGCCAGTAGTAAGGGATTCGGGACTAATGAAAAACTGTTTTTT
.,TRBJ2-7,TRBV7-2,.,CASSLVFRTASYEQYF,TGTGCCAGCAGCTTAGTCTTCCGGACGGCATCCTACGAGCAGTACTTC
.,TRBJ2-1,TRBV4-1,few,CASSHVVSYNEQFF,TGCGCCAGCAGCCACGTGGTCTCCTACAATGAGCAGTTCTTC
.,TRBJ1-4,TRBV4-1,few,CASSLQVGNEKLFF,TGCGCCAGCAGCCTACAGGTCGGGAATGAAAAACTGTTTTTT
.,TRBJ1-1,TRBV21-1,.,CASSIPEAFF,TGTGCCAGCAGCATACCTGAAGCTTTCTTT
.,TRBJ1-5,TRBV15,.,CATSRDRVSNQPQHF,TGTGCCACCAGCAGAGATCGGGTAAGCAATCAGCCCCAGCATTTT
.,TRBJ1-1,TRBV18,.,CASSPPGVNTEAFF,TGTGCCAGCTCACCACCGGGAGTGAACACTGAAGCTTTCTTT
.,TRBJ2-7,TRBV10-3,.,CAISESGSYEQYF,TGTGCCATCAGTGAGTCGGGCAGCTACGAGCAGTACTTC
TRBD1,TRBJ1-5,TRBV19,.,CASSTLQGARNQPQHF,TGTGCCAGTAGTACTCTTCAGGGGGCGAGGAATCAGCCCCAGCATTTT
TRBD2,TRBJ2-1,TRBV6-4,.,CASSAPSGGADYNEQFF,TGTGCCAGCAGTGCCCCTAGCGGGGGGGCAGACTACAATGAGCAGTTCTTC
.,TRBJ1-2,TRBV4-2,.,CASSQETQGSTGYGYTF,TGTGCCAGCAGCCAAGAAACTCAGGGATCCACGGGCTACGGCTACACCTTC
.,TRBJ1-2,TRBV7-3,once,CASSPGQGHGYTF,TGTGCCAGCAGCCCCGGACAAGGACATGGCTACACCTTC
TRBD1,TRBJ1-5,TRBV3-1/TRBV3-2,.,CASGQGKGNQPQHF,TGTGCCAGTGGACAGGGTAAGGGCAATCAGCCCCAGCATTTT
TRBD1,TRBJ1-6,TRBV5-1,.,CASSAGQGIGNSPLHF,TGCGCCAGCAGCGCGGGACAGGGAATAGGTAATTCACCCCTCCACTTT
.,TRBJ1-2,TRBV12-3/TRBV12-4,.,CASSHARVGYTF,TGTGCCAGCAGTCACGCCAGGGTTGGCTACACCTTC
.,TRBJ1-5,TRBV10-3,.,CAISETSGTNSNQPQHF,TGTGCCATCAGTGAGACTTCCGGTACTAATAGCAATCAGCCCCAGCATTTT
.,TRBJ2-1,TRBV11-3,.,CASSLTGGDEQFF,TGTGCCAGCAGCTTAACCGGGGGCGATGAGCAGTTCTTC
.,TRBJ2-3,TRBV3-1/TRBV3-2,once,CASSQAGDTQYF,TGTGCCAGCAGCCAAGCGGGAGATACGCAGTATTTT
.,TRBJ2-1,TRBV15,.,CATSRVSGDNEQFF,TGTGCCACCAGCAGAGTATCCGGGGACAATGAGCAGTTCTTC
.,TRBJ2-3,TRBV2,.,CASSEAATQYF,TGTGCCAGCAGTGAAGCCGCTACGCAGTATTTT
.,TRBJ2-3,TRBV9,.,CASSASGADTDTQYF,TGTGCCAGCAGCGCGTCAGGAGCCGACACAGATACGCAGTATTTT
TRBD1,TRBJ2-1,TRBV7-9,once,CASSPTGFREQFF,TGTGCCAGCAGCCCGACAGGGTTTCGTGAGCAGTTCTTC
.,TRBJ2-1,TRBV7-3,.,CASSPSPAKEQFF,TGTGCCAGCAGCCCTAGCCCCGCGAAGGAGCAGTTCTTC
.,TRBJ1-2,TRBV19,.,CASSPEEGRGYTF,TGTGCCAGTAGTCCCGAGGAGGGTAGGGGCTACACCTTC
TRBD1,TRBJ1-5,TRBV4-2,.,CASSQGTGIGQPQHF,TGTGCCAGCAGCCAAGGGACAGGGATAGGTCAGCCCCAGCATTTT
.,TRBJ1-1,TRBV13,.,CASSFVNTEAFF,TGTGCCAGCAGCTTTGTGAACACTGAAGCTTTCTTT
TRBD1,TRBJ1-1,TRBV4-2,.,CASSQETGMNTEAFF,TGTGCCAGCAGCCAAGAGACAGGGATGAATACTGAAGCTTTCTTT
.,TRBJ1-1,TRBV19,once,CASSIIGASGITEAFF,TGTGCCAGTAGTATTATTGGTGCTTCGGGGATCACTGAAGCTTTCTTT
.,TRBJ2-5,TRBV6-5,.,CASSYETAPGGTQYF,TGTGCCAGCAGTTACGAGACGGCACCCGGAGGGACCCAGTACTTC
TRBD2,TRBJ2-1,TRBV2,.,CASGETSGGAYNEQFF,TGTGCCAGCGGGGAAACTAGCGGGGGCGCCTACAATGAGCAGTTCTTC
TRBD1,TRBJ1-4,TRBV4-3,.,CASSPATGEAEKLFF,TGCGCCAGCAGCCCCGCGACAGGGGAAGCTGAAAAACTGTTTTTT
.,TRBJ1-5,TRBV7-9,.,CASSLGGGGQPQHF,TGTGCCAGCAGCTTAGGAGGGGGAGGGCAGCCCCAGCATTTT
TRBD2,TRBJ2-1,TRBV9,.,CASSGTIAGGYNEQFF,TGTGCCAGCAGCGGAACTATAGCGGGGGGGTACAATGAGCAGTTCTTC
TRBD2,TRBJ2-1,TRBV3-1/TRBV3-2,.,CASSRGGDEQFF,TGTGCCAGCAGCCGGGGGGGGGATGAGCAGTTCTTC